These 32 T cell receptor beta chains share one sample of origin, sequenced in a study of regulatory T cells in long-lasting Graves disease. Arm-PCR of CDR3 regions with iRepertoire HTBI primers generated TCR beta libraries. TCRdb recomputed calls from the multiplex PCR reads with MiXCR, one row per CDR3 protein. Of 500,000 or so distinct CDR3 sequences in the sample, about 16% were seen once. The time point: newly diagnosed GD, antithyroid drugs for less than 3 months. Construction of the TCR library relied on RNA isolated from PBMCs. These same records also appear under a second study, on T cells in Graves' hyperthyroidism and ophthalmopathy.

Sequences were derived from peripheral blood mononuclear cells (PBMCs), sampled at new diagnosis, from a patient treated with antithyroid drugs. Source of these receptors: a woman aged 35-65 years with Graves disease.

This clonotype was seen many times. This chain joins TRBV6-5 and TRBJ1-2; maybe TRBD1 (5 bases). The CDR3 extends over 13 amino acids. Germline V gene data show CDR1 as MNHEY and CDR2 as SVGAGI. V lost 0 bases, J lost 6 bases, and 8 bases lay in between. CDR3 nucleotide sequence: TGTGCCAGCAGTTACTCGGGGGAAGATGGCTACACCTTC. Amino acid sequence: CASSYSGEDGYTF.

This clonotype has more than one count but fewer than ten. The rearrangement links TRBV20-1 to TRBJ2-1; D unclear. The CDR3 consists of 11 residues. The V end was cut by 6 bases, the J end by 6 bases, with 9 bases between. Germline V gives CDR1 DFQATT, CDR2 SNEGSKA (reference sequence). This chain's CDR3 is CSAKIINEQFF. CDR3 DNA: TGCAGTGCCAAAATCATCAATGAGCAGTTCTTC.

This clonotype was recorded many times. The chain couples TRBV24-1 to TRBJ2-7; perhaps TRBD1 as D (6 bases). Germline V CDR1 and CDR2: KGHDR, SFDVKD. The CDR3 runs 14 residues. Between the trimmed V and J ends, which lost 5 bases and 5 bases, there was a span of 15 bases. The CDR3 loop reads CATSGPGVANEQYF. CDR3 DNA: TGTGCCACCAGTGGACCAGGGGTCGCCAACGAGCAGTACTTC.

This clonotype has ten or more counts. This chain joins TRBV10-3 and TRBJ1-2; 7 nucleotides line up with TRBD1. The junction had 11 bases not matched to a gene; V was cut back by 6 bases and J by 7 bases. This CDR3 contains 14 residues. The V gene's germline CDR1 is ENHRY and CDR2 SYGVKD. The CDR3 sequence is CAIRPRDRLSGYTF. The CDR3 DNA reads TGTGCCATCAGGCCACGGGACAGACTCTCTGGCTACACCTTC.

This chain connects TRBV30 to TRBJ2-7, with no clear D. Germline CDR1 GTSNPN, CDR2 SVGIG (reference sequence). CDR3 size: 15 residues. V was pared by 4 bases and J by 4 bases, with 20 bases between. The CDR3 bases are TGTGCCTGGACTACCCCACCTTTACCCGGGTACGAGCAGTACTTC. This codes for CAWTTPPLPGYEQYF.

This clonotype was counted many times. The V and J genes are TRBV27 and TRBJ1-1; unclear D gene. This CDR3 spans 14 amino acids. The V end lost 4 bases, the J end lost 6 bases, and 15 bases lay between the germline ends. The germline CDR1 and CDR2 sequences are MNHEY and SMNVEV (reference sequence). CDR3 amino acids: CASSYLRKSPEAFF. CDR3 in DNA: TGTGCCAGCAGTTACCTCAGGAAGAGCCCTGAAGCTTTCTTT.

This clonotype was detected many times. The rearrangement joins TRBV2 to TRBJ2-1; D remains ambiguous. The CDR3 is 15 amino acids. CDR1 and CDR2 from the germline V gene are SNHLY and FYNNEI. Trimming pared 7 bases from V and 8 bases from J, leaving 21 bases between. CDR3 sequence reads: CASTQSAAFTHEQFF. CDR3 bases: TGTGCCAGCACCCAGAGTGCAGCTTTTACCCATGAGCAGTTCTTC.

The chain uses TRBV29-1 and TRBJ1-2; possible D gene TRBD1, 5 bases. Germline lookup yields CDR1 SQVTM and CDR2 ANQGSEA. This CDR3 spans 12 amino acids. V lost 6 bases and J 4 bases, leaving 12 bases between the germline ends. CDR3 sequence reads: CSVRDSGYGYTF. The CDR3 DNA reads TGCAGCGTACGTGACAGCGGCTATGGCTACACCTTC.

This clonotype was found many times. The V and J genes are TRBV12-3 or TRBV12-4 and TRBJ2-3; 10 bases agree with TRBD2. The V and J ends lost 5 bases and 5 bases, in that order; junction bases with no gene match: 4. The CDR3 sequence is 14 residues long. The CDR3 nucleotides are TGTGCCAGCAGTAGCGGGGGGGCCCAAGATACGCAGTATTTT. Translation gives CASSSGGAQDTQYF.

The count of this clonotype is one. V gene TRBV29-1 combines with J gene TRBJ2-7; 8 bases map to TRBD2. Germline CDR1 SQVTM, CDR2 ANQGSEA. With 4 bases clipped from V and 0 bases from J, the junction kept 20 bases outside the gene matches. CDR3 length equals 19 residues. Here the CDR3 reads CSVGGRVTTGGLDSYEQYF. The CDR3 bases are TGCAGCGTTGGAGGTAGGGTAACAACCGGGGGACTAGACTCCTACGAGCAGTACTTC.

The V call is TRBV6-1, the J call TRBJ2-3; 10 nucleotides align to TRBD2. With V trimmed by 7 bases and J by 4 bases, 8 bases remained unmatched. Germline assignment: CDR1 MNHNS and CDR2 SASEGT. This CDR3 is built from 15 residues. CDR3 sequence reads: CASMWASGGPDTQYF. In nucleotides, the CDR3 is TGTGCCAGCATGTGGGCTAGCGGGGGCCCAGATACGCAGTATTTT.

The sample holds many counts of this clonotype. The chain carries TRBV12-3 or TRBV12-4 and TRBJ1-5; the D gene is possibly TRBD1 (5 bases). The CDR3 length is 18 residues. Deletions cut 2 bases from V and 4 bases from J, with 21 bases between. The CDR3 sequence: CASSLRSGVPKGNQPQHF. The CDR3 DNA reads as TGTGCCAGCAGTTTACGTTCCGGAGTTCCTAAGGGGAATCAGCCCCAGCATTTT.

To note about this clonotype: A much larger clone differs by one base, so this may be a read error. The chain joins TRBV12-3 or TRBV12-4 to TRBJ1-1, with TRBD1 matching over 7 bases. The V gene end was trimmed by 5 bases and the J gene end by 5 bases; junction bases not matched to a gene: 11. The CDR3 length is 15 residues. As DNA, the CDR3 is TGTGCCAGCAGTCCACGACAGGGCCCTGAAACTGAAGCTTTCTTT. It is translated as CASSPRQGPETEAFF.

Turning to this clonotype: This may be a read error: a much more frequent sequence differs by one nucleotide. The chain has TRBV2 and TRBJ2-2; D is uncertain. V was pared by 8 bases and J by 2 bases, with 12 bases between. Germline values: CDR1 SNHLY, CDR2 FYNNEI. The CDR3 covers 14 residues. CDR3 sequence reads: CASERLVNTGELFF. The CDR3 DNA sequence: TGTGCCAGCGAACGACTCGTTAACACCGGGGAGCTGTTTTTT.

To note about this clonotype: A much bigger clone sits one base away, suggesting this may be a read error. The chain carries TRBV2 and TRBJ2-5, with D maybe TRBD2 (6 bases). Germline loops: CDR1 SNHLY, CDR2 FYNNEI. Trimming stripped 5 bases from V and 3 bases from J, with 7 bases between. This CDR3 spans 12 amino acids. CDR3 in amino acids: CASSCGKETQYF. Written as DNA, the CDR3 is TGTGCCAGCAGTTGCGGGAAAGAGACCCAGTACTTC. The whole variable domain, filled in from reference TRBV2 and TRBJ2-5, reads EPEVTQTPSHQVTQMGQEVILRCVPISNHLYFYWYRQILGQKVEFLVSFYNNEISEKSEIFDDQFSVERPDGSNFTLKIRSTKLEDSAMYFCASSCGKETQYFGPGTRLLVL.

This chain joins TRBV19 and TRBJ2-2; TRBD1 agrees at 7 bases. With 10 bases clipped from V and 10 bases from J, the junction kept 6 bases outside the gene matches. Germline V gene sequence: CDR1 LNHDA, CDR2 SQIVND (reference sequence). The CDR3 has 11 residues. The CDR3 reads CATKGAAELFF. The CDR3, as DNA: TGTGCCACCAAGGGGGCCGCGGAGCTGTTTTTT.

The chain carries TRBV30 and TRBJ2-2; no firm D call. This CDR3 comprises 11 residues. Germline CDR1 and CDR2: GTSNPN and SVGIG (reference sequence). Trimming removed 2 bases at V and 7 bases at J, with 5 bases between. The CDR3 here is CAWSQGGELFF. CDR3 nucleotide sequence: TGTGCCTGGAGTCAAGGCGGGGAGCTGTTTTTT.

This clonotype has a count of ten or more. The rearrangement joins TRBV6-1 to TRBJ1-2, with a weak D call TRBD1 (6 bases). Trimming left V 7 bases short and J 7 bases short, with 16 bases between. This CDR3 has 13 residues. Germline V CDR1 and CDR2: MNHNS, SASEGT. CDR3 sequence (DNA): TGTGCCAGCAACCCGGACAGTACTGGTGGCTACACCTTC. As protein: CASNPDSTGGYTF.

This clonotype has a count of ten or more. The chain links TRBV10-1 to TRBJ1-5; D unresolved. Germline V lookup: CDR1 WNHNN, CDR2 SYGVQD (reference sequence). V dropped 6 bases and J dropped 7 bases, with 16 bases sitting between them. The CDR3 runs 14 residues. The CDR3 sequence is CASRAVRIGQPQHF. The CDR3 bases are TGCGCCAGCAGAGCGGTAAGGATAGGACAGCCCCAGCATTTT.

At least ten counts were recorded for this clonotype. The rearrangement joins TRBV20-1 to TRBJ1-4; D remains unclear. V was shortened by 1 base and J by 5 bases, with 14 bases between the two germline ends. Germline lookup yields CDR1 DFQATT and CDR2 SNEGSKA (reference sequence). This CDR3 comprises 15 residues. In DNA form, the CDR3 reads TGCAGTGCTAGAGTAATAGTGGGAGTCAATGAAAAACTGTTTTTT. Its protein product is CSARVIVGVNEKLFF.

This clonotype was seen repeatedly, ten times or more. The chain recombines TRBV5-1 with TRBJ1-6; D is unresolved. Germline assignment: CDR1 SGHRS and CDR2 YFSETQ. Trimming removed 0 bases from V and 7 bases from J, with 14 bases in between. The CDR3 is 16 amino acids. The CDR3 DNA is TGCGCCAGCAGCTTGGCCGGAGGGTCGGAGAATTCACCCCTCCACTTT. Its translation is CASSLAGGSENSPLHF.

On this clonotype: This CDR3 is missing its conserved last phenylalanine or tryptophan, likely due to a read error. This chain connects TRBV11-2 to TRBJ2-1, with TRBD2 identical over 11 bases. CDR3 length: 17 amino acids. Trimming took 1 base from V and 2 from J; bases not matched to a gene: 4. Germline assignment: CDR1 SGHAT and CDR2 FQNNGV. CDR3 region: CASSLVVSGGAYNEQFL. As DNA, the CDR3 is TGTGCCAGCAGCTTAGTTGTTAGCGGGGGGGCCTACAATGAGCAGTTCCTC.

The sample holds a few counts of this clonotype. The chain uses TRBV24-1 and TRBJ2-1; 9 nucleotides line up with TRBD2. From germline, CDR1 is KGHDR and CDR2 SFDVKD. The CDR3 has 16 residues. The ends lost 9 bases at V and 7 bases at J; junction bases unmatched: 15. CDR3 nucleotide sequence: TGTGCCACCTCCGGGATTAGCGGGGGAGGGCTGAATGAGCAGTTCTTC. Translated: CATSGISGGGLNEQFF.

This chain's CDR3 is CASSRTGGDNEKLFF. The CDR3, as DNA: TGCGCCAGCAGCCGAACAGGGGGCGACAATGAAAAACTGTTTTTT. The rearrangement uses TRBV4-1 and TRBJ1-4, with 9 bases fitting TRBD1. The CDR3 runs to 15 residues. Germline loops: CDR1 MGHRA, CDR2 YSYEKL. After removal of 4 bases from V and 5 bases from J, the junction contained 5 bases not matched to a gene.

In this sample, this clonotype turned up a few times. The rearrangement joins TRBV18 to TRBJ2-1, with D possibly matching TRBD2 (6 bases). The germline gives CDR1 KGHSH, CDR2 LQKENI. CDR3 length equals 15 residues. The V gene lost 2 bases and the J gene lost 0 bases, with 8 bases spanning the gap. In DNA, the CDR3 is TGTGCCAGCTCACCAACTAGCACCTCCTACAATGAGCAGTTCTTC. It specifies CASSPTSTSYNEQFF.

Many counts were recorded for this clonotype. This chain links TRBV12-3 or TRBV12-4 with TRBJ1-6; 12 nucleotides match TRBD1. The CDR3 has 17 residues. With 6 bases clipped from V and 2 bases from J, the junction kept 5 bases outside the gene matches. The CDR3 coding sequence is TGTGCCAGCAGACGCGGGACAGGGGGCCCCTATAATTCACCCCTCCACTTT. Translation: CASRRGTGGPYNSPLHF.

This clonotype was found many times. This chain joins TRBV11-2 and TRBJ1-6; a possible D gene is TRBD1 (5 bases). CDR1 SGHAT and CDR2 FQNNGV come from the germline V gene. V was pared by 8 bases and J by 5 bases, with 13 bases between. CDR3 length: 14 residues. DNA of the CDR3: TGTGCCAGCGCGTCATCGGGACATAATTCACCCCTCCACTTT. Protein: CASASSGHNSPLHF.

At least ten counts were recorded for this clonotype. This sequence joins TRBV2 and TRBJ1-2, with D possibly being TRBD1 (5 bases). Trimming stripped 8 bases from V and 6 bases from J, with 10 bases between. There are 11 residues in the CDR3. The germline CDR1 and CDR2 sequences are SNHLY and FYNNEI. In DNA form, the CDR3 reads TGTGCCAGCCATGGGGGAAATGGCTACACCTTC. Amino acids: CASHGGNGYTF.

V is TRBV5-5 and J is TRBJ1-1; TRBD1 agrees at 8 bases. This CDR3 region has 15 residues. Germline CDR1 SGHKS, CDR2 YYEKEE (reference sequence). J lost 5 bases, V lost 4 bases, and 10 bases had no gene match. CDR3 region: CASSPDRVMGTEAFF. CDR3 coding DNA: TGTGCCAGCAGCCCGGACAGGGTCATGGGTACTGAAGCTTTCTTT.

This clonotype has just a few counts. CDR3 amino acids: CSARSSLAGDNEQFF. The CDR3, as DNA: TGCAGTGCTAGAAGTAGCCTAGCGGGGGATAATGAGCAGTTCTTC. The chain is built from TRBV20-1 and TRBJ2-1; 10 positions agree with TRBD2. This CDR3 is built from 15 residues. V was clipped by 2 bases and J by 7 bases; unmatched bases: 8. Germline CDR1 reads DFQATT; CDR2 reads SNEGSKA (reference sequence).

This clonotype occurred many times. V usage is TRBV12-3 or TRBV12-4 and J usage is TRBJ2-5; 10 bases match TRBD2. The CDR3 runs 17 residues. V trimming: 1 base; J trimming: 5 bases; junction bases outside the gene matches: 10. The CDR3 sequence: CASSLGLAGGPRETQYF. The CDR3 bases are TGTGCCAGCAGTTTAGGGTTAGCGGGGGGTCCTCGGGAGACCCAGTACTTC.

To note about this clonotype: This sequence may be a read error, since a much larger clone differs from it by one base. Given the absence of the conserved phenylalanine or tryptophan at the CDR3 end, a read error is likely. V gene TRBV5-6 combines with J gene TRBJ1-2; D remains unclear. Trimming stripped 2 bases from V and 2 bases from J, with 13 bases between. From germline, CDR1 is SGHDT and CDR2 YYEEEE. This CDR3 has 15 residues. The CDR3 loop is CASSFRSSQNYGYTL. CDR3 coding DNA: TGTGCCAGCAGCTTTCGGTCATCCCAGAACTATGGCTACACCCTC.